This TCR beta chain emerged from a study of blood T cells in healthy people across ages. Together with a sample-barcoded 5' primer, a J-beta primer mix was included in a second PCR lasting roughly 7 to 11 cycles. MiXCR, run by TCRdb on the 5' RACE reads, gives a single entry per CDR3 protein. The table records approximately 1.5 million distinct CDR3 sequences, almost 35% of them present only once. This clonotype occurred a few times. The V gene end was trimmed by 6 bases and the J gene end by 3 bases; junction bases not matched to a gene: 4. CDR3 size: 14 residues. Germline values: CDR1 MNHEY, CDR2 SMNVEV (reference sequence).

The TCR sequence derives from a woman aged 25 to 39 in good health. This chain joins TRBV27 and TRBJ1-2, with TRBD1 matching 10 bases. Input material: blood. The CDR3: CASRTGGVYYGYTF. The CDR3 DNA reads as TGTGCCAGCAGGACAGGGGGCGTTTACTATGGCTACACCTTC.